This TCR beta chain was obtained from a study of T cell repertoires in cytomegalovirus infection. Study-wide findings and caveats: CMV-specific HLA-C-restricted TCR beta clonotypes dominated the ex vivo response.

TCRdb independently ran MiXCR on the reads; one entry per CDR3 protein. The data hold about half a million distinct CDR3 sequences, with around 35% observed a single time. Worth noting for this clonotype: Its antigen is undetermined.

Germline V CDR1 and CDR2: SGHTA, FQGNSA. The length of the CDR3 is 14 residues. The V end was cut by 2 bases, the J end by 6 bases, with 13 bases between. This rearrangement joins TRBV7-2 to TRBJ1-1; D call uncertain. This specimen was cultured PBMCs, taken from culture after CMV antigen stimulation. This TCR was recovered from a human donor in good health (CMV status not recorded). Some clones in this sample may be carry-over from other donors' samples. As DNA, the CDR3 is TGTGCCAGCAGCTTATCCAGATCCAAGGCTGAAGCTTTCTTT. Translating gives CASSLSRSKAEAFF.